The clone carrying this T cell receptor beta chain was seen repeatedly, ten times or more. Its antigen is still unknown. The data were obtained in a study of molecular identifiers for immune sequencing clone quantification. Germline CDR1 SQVTM, CDR2 ANQGSEA. This CDR3 contains 13 residues. V lost 2 bases and J 3 bases, leaving 10 bases between the germline ends. Study results and caveats: Over 98% of CMV-specific effector molecules, but under 1% of naive ones, were in clones above 20 copies.

Bulk libraries came from a prior protocol with listed TCR primers. TCRdb re-called the PCR reads with MiXCR, one entry per CDR3 protein. The table lists around 300,000 distinct CDR3 sequences, roughly a quarter of them singletons. Sorting recovered naive CD8 T cells on a CD8+CD4-CCR7+CD45RA+ profile. What was sequenced was naive CD8+ T cells from blood, with Jurkat cell RNA spiked in. Subset denoted: FACS-sorted CD8+CD4-CCR7+CD45RA+ naive T cells. The chain is built from TRBV29-1 and TRBJ1-2, with unresolved D. This TCR was sampled from a human donor in good health. Some libraries in this study had Jurkat cell RNA spiked in. This chain's CDR3 is CSVESTRYYGYTF. The DNA of the CDR3 is TGCAGCGTTGAATCCACGCGTTACTATGGCTACACCTTC.